These 30 T cell receptor beta chains came from one sample sequenced in a study of beta chain features in type 1 diabetes (dated by TCRdb to 2016 to 2019). Library preparation was by the immunoSEQ multiplex PCR assay. The High Capacity cDNA Reverse Transcription Kit was used to reverse transcribe all of the isolated RNA, meaning that expressed TCRB transcripts were what got sequenced. TCRdb retrieved this table from immuneACCESS and kept in-frame rearrangements only. Not all clones are present; in checked studies, unresolved V genes account for under half, and no reason is known for the remainder. In all, the sample holds roughly 300,000 clones, and 6.5% to 10% of those were seen once. The top ten clonotypes cover around 0.45% of the sample. Sequencing used central memory CD4+ T cells from blood. The receptor set was obtained from a woman aged 18-35 years in good health.

This chain connects TRBV2 to TRBJ1-5; D unclear. The V end was cut by 4 bases, the J end by 0 bases, with 7 bases between. The CDR3 totals 14 residues. Per the germline V gene, CDR1 is SNHLY and CDR2 is FYNNEI. The CDR3 loop reads CASSGVDSNQPQHF. In DNA, the CDR3 is TGTGCCAGCAGTGGGGTCGATAGCAATCAGCCCCAGCATTTT.

The table lists this clone with a few counts. This chain connects TRBV21-1 to TRBJ2-1; TRBD2 is the table's D call and was not checked against the DNA. TRBV21-1 is recorded as a pseudogene. The CDR3 contains 18 residues. CDR3 sequence (DNA): TGTGCCAGCAGCAAAGTAGGTTGGACTAGCGGCGTTCGGCGGGAGCAGTTCTTC. Protein sequence: CASSKVGWTSGVRREQFF.

This clone has more than one count but fewer than ten. The chain has TRBV5-1 and TRBJ2-1; the D call may be TRBD1 or TRBD2 (5 bases each). CDR3 length equals 16 residues. The V end was cut by 2 bases, the J end by 3 bases, with 15 bases between. Germline CDR1 SGHRS, CDR2 YFSETQ. CDR3 nucleotide sequence: TGCGCCAGCAGCTTCGAGGGGTTTGGGGGCTACAATGAGCAGTTCTTC. Translated: CASSFEGFGGYNEQFF.

This clone appeared a few times. The chain joins TRBV2 to TRBJ2-5, with 8 nucleotides matching TRBD1. The assigned J gene may be wrong: the sequence end matches TRBJ2-7 better. This CDR3 has 12 amino acids. Germline CDR1 is SNHLY and CDR2 is FYNNEI. CDR3 in DNA: TGTGCCAGCGGGGGACAGGCATACGAGCAGTACTTC. Translation: CASGGQAYEQYF.

This clone was seen a handful of times. This rearrangement joins TRBV6-6 to TRBJ2-5, with D possibly TRBD2 on 5 matching bases. This CDR3 contains 13 residues. Trimming stripped 7 bases from V and 0 bases from J, with 9 bases between. The germline V gene encodes CDR1 MNHNY and CDR2 SVGAGI (reference sequence). The CDR3 bases are TGTGCCAGCACCCGCGGGTACCAAGAGACCCAGTACTTC. Translating it yields CASTRGYQETQYF.

This clone was observed a handful of times. The chain combines TRBV4-3 with TRBJ2-7, with TRBD2 matching 7 bases. The CDR3 sequence is 19 residues long. Trimming removed 0 bases from V and 3 bases from J; junction bases left unmatched: 17. Germline V gives CDR1 LGHNA, CDR2 YSLEER. CDR3 nucleotide sequence: TGCGCCAGCAGCCAAGATTGGTCCCCCACTAGCGCCGAAGTCTACGAGCAGTACTTC. Protein product: CASSQDWSPTSAEVYEQYF.

This clone was picked up a small number of times. V gene TRBV7-2 combines with J gene TRBJ2-1; D is unresolved. Trimming left V 1 base short and J 2 bases short, with 12 bases between. Germline-derived CDR1 and CDR2 are SGHTA and FQGNSA. This CDR3 is built from 16 residues. CDR3 region: CASSLVPPRTYNEQFF. The CDR3 region has the DNA TGTGCCAGCAGCTTAGTCCCTCCGAGAACCTACAATGAGCAGTTCTTC.

The CDR3 spells CATRSPADEQYF. CDR3 bases: TGTGCCACCCGGAGCCCAGCCGACGAGCAGTACTTC. The chain combines TRBV6-1 with TRBJ2-7; D remains ambiguous. Germline V lookup: CDR1 MNHNS, CDR2 SASEGT. Trimming left V 10 bases short and J 5 bases short, with 15 bases between. The CDR3 totals 12 residues.

This chain connects TRBV5-6 to TRBJ1-1; 7 bases map to TRBD1. The CDR3 is made up of 13 amino acids. Germline V gene data show CDR1 as SGHDT and CDR2 as YYEEEE. J gave up 4 bases and V 4 bases, and 4 bases lay outside the gene matches. In nucleotides, the CDR3 is TGTGCCAGCAGCCAGGGACAGCTCACTGAAGCTTTCTTT. Its translation: CASSQGQLTEAFF. Supplemented by reference TRBV5-6 and TRBJ1-1, the full variable domain reads DAGVTQSPTHLIKTRGQQVTLRCSPKSGHDTVSWYQQALGQGPQFIFQYYEEEERQRGNFPDRFSGHQFPNYSSELNVNALLLGDSALYLCASSQGQLTEAFFGQGTRLTVV.

This clone has more than one count but fewer than ten. This chain joins TRBV28 and TRBJ2-3; maybe TRBD2 (6 bases). Trimming pared 4 bases from V and 3 bases from J, leaving 20 bases between. Germline-derived CDR1 and CDR2 are MDHEN and SYDVKM. The CDR3 is 17 amino acids. The DNA for the CDR3 is TGTGCCAGCAGTTCCCTCTTACTAGGGAGCGGGACAGATACGCAGTATTTT. This encodes CASSSLLLGSGTDTQYF.

A few counts support this clone. CDR3 sequence: CSVSGQNYGYTF. The DNA of the CDR3 is TGCAGCGTTTCCGGACAGAACTATGGCTACACCTTC. J is TRBJ1-2 and V is TRBV29-1; D possibly corresponds to TRBD1 (6 bases). The CDR3 length is 12 residues. Germline CDR1 SQVTM, CDR2 ANQGSEA. V gave up 5 bases and J gave up 2 bases, with 9 bases separating them.

This clone has just a few counts. The CDR3 nucleotides read TGTGCCATAAGTCGGCAGGGGGCATACGAGCAGTACTTC. Its translation: CAISRQGAYEQYF. The chain has TRBV10-3 and TRBJ2-7; 8 positions agree with TRBD1. CDR1 is ENHRY and CDR2 is SYGVKD in the germline V gene. V was clipped by 9 bases and J by 4 bases; unmatched bases: 8. This CDR3 region has 13 residues.

In its sample, this clone was seen a few times. At the DNA level, this CDR3 is encoded by other sequences in the same sample as well. The chain is built from TRBV5-1 and TRBJ2-7; TRBD1 is a possible D gene (5 bases). From germline, CDR1 is SGHRS and CDR2 YFSETQ. CDR3 length: 12 amino acids. V gave up 2 bases and J gave up 5 bases, with 8 bases separating them. DNA of the CDR3: TGCGCCAGCAGCTTTCCAGGGAACGAGCAGTACTTC. It translates to CASSFPGNEQYF. The full variable domain, in which reference TRBV5-1 and TRBJ2-7 provide the parts outside the CDR3, is KAGVTQTPRYLIKTRGQQVTLSCSPISGHRSVSWYQQTPGQGLQFLFEYFSETQRNKGNFPGRFSGRQFSNSRSEMNVSTLELGDSALYLCASSFPGNEQYFGPGTRLTVT.

This clone has at least ten counts. This chain joins TRBV2 and TRBJ2-1, with 8 bases identical to TRBD2. This CDR3 region has 13 residues. Trimming at V came to 5 bases and at J to 4 bases, leaving 1 base not matched to a gene. Germline CDR1 is SNHLY and CDR2 is FYNNEI. The CDR3 region has the DNA TGTGCCAGCAGTAGCGGGAGTTACAATGAGCAGTTCTTC. Its translation is CASSSGSYNEQFF.

The table lists this clone with a few counts. The rearrangement joins TRBV6-6 to TRBJ2-7; 14 nucleotides match TRBD2. Per germline, CDR1 MNHNY and CDR2 SVGAGI (reference sequence). The junction had 6 bases not matched to a gene; V was cut back by 5 bases and J by 3 bases. This CDR3 comprises 16 residues. CDR3 bases: TGTGCCAGCAGTCGCGCAGGACTAGCGGGAGGCTACGAGCAGTACTTC. It is translated as CASSRAGLAGGYEQYF.

This chain connects TRBV11-3 to TRBJ2-1; 7 bases line up with TRBD1. Germline CDR1 is SGHNT and CDR2 is YENEEA. Losses at the gene ends were 5 bases for V and 0 bases for J; bases not matched to a gene: 7. CDR3 length: 16 amino acids. The CDR3 nucleotides read TGTGCCAGCAGCGGAAGACAGGGAAGCTCCTACAATGAGCAGTTCTTC. Translating gives CASSGRQGSSYNEQFF.

In this sample, this clone turned up a few times. This chain links TRBV5-4 with TRBJ2-3; D is undetermined. Trimming took 4 bases from V and 6 from J, leaving 9 bases between them. The CDR3 consists of 12 residues. Germline assignment: CDR1 SGHNT and CDR2 YYREEE (reference sequence). CDR3 nucleotide sequence: TGTGCCAGCAGCCGCCTCTTGGATACGCAGTATTTT. Protein sequence: CASSRLLDTQYF.

This clone was picked up a small number of times. The chain has TRBV5-4 and TRBJ2-7; 10 positions match TRBD2. Per germline, CDR1 SGHNT and CDR2 YYREEE (reference sequence). This CDR3 has 19 amino acids. V shed 0 bases and J 3 bases; nucleotides not matched to a gene: 15. CDR3 sequence: CASSLDRASGRGTYYEQYF. The CDR3 DNA is TGTGCCAGCAGCTTGGATCGTGCTAGCGGGAGAGGGACTTACTACGAGCAGTACTTC.

J is TRBJ2-6 and V is TRBV2; D ambiguous. Deletions cut 1 base from V and 0 bases from J, with 10 bases between. Germline values: CDR1 SNHLY, CDR2 FYNNEI. The CDR3 has 17 amino acids. The CDR3 sequence is CASSEVVPRSGANVLTF. The CDR3 DNA reads as TGTGCCAGCAGTGAAGTCGTACCCCGCTCTGGGGCCAACGTCCTGACTTTC.

This clone was seen a few times. The genes are TRBV27 and TRBJ2-2; 7 positions match TRBD2. The CDR3 runs 15 residues. V was pared by 3 bases and J by 5 bases, with 6 bases of the junction left unmatched. Germline loops: CDR1 MNHEY, CDR2 SMNVEV (reference sequence). CDR3 coding DNA: TGTGCCAGCAGTTTTGGATTGCGGGGGACCGGGGAGCTGTTTTTT. This sequence encodes CASSFGLRGTGELFF.

The count of this clone is one. The J gene is TRBJ1-1, the V gene TRBV11-2; D not certain. Trimming took off 5 bases at V and 8 bases at J, with 21 bases between the two ends. This CDR3 is built from 15 residues. Germline CDR1 reads SGHAT; CDR2 reads FQNNGV. Here the CDR3 reads CASSETTGGVPEAFF. For the CDR3, the DNA is TGTGCCAGCAGCGAAACGACGGGCGGGGTCCCCGAAGCTTTCTTT.

This clone was seen more than once but under ten times. The chain recombines TRBV28 with TRBJ2-3; D is perhaps TRBD1 (5 bases). The CDR3 extends over 16 amino acids. Germline V gene lookup returns CDR1 MDHEN and CDR2 SYDVKM. The V end lost 1 base, the J end lost 0 bases, and 11 bases lay between the germline ends. Here the CDR3 reads CASSLYSGISTDTQYF. Written as DNA, the CDR3 is TGTGCCAGCAGTTTATACTCAGGGATAAGCACAGATACGCAGTATTTT.

This sequence joins TRBV11-2 and TRBJ2-3, with 10 bases lining up with TRBD2. Germline V gene lookup returns CDR1 SGHAT and CDR2 FQNNGV. The CDR3 totals 19 residues. The V gene end was trimmed by 1 base and the J gene end by 2 bases; junction bases not matched to a gene: 12. Here the CDR3 DNA reads TGTGCCAGCAGCTTAGTTCCCACGACTAGCGGGTACGACACAGATACGCAGTATTTT. This codes for CASSLVPTTSGYDTDTQYF.

CDR3 sequence: CASSLDQGGWTQYF. CDR3 nucleotides: TGTGCCAGCAGCTTAGATCAGGGTGGATGGACGCAGTATTTT. The gene calls are TRBV7-2 and TRBJ2-3, with D tentatively TRBD1 (5 bases). The ends were cut back, 1 base at V and 9 bases at J, with 14 bases in the middle. The CDR3 is made up of 14 amino acids. Germline V gene data show CDR1 as SGHTA and CDR2 as FQGNSA.

This clone has just a few counts. The chain links TRBV14 to TRBJ2-1, with 8 bases lining up with TRBD1. Trimming cost V 2 bases and J 7 bases; bases outside gene matches: 13. CDR1 SGHDN and CDR2 FVKESK come from the germline V gene. This CDR3 has 17 residues. The CDR3 sequence is CASSQKAGGAFWNEQFF. The CDR3 region has the DNA TGTGCCAGCAGCCAAAAAGCAGGGGGCGCGTTTTGGAATGAGCAGTTCTTC.

V gene TRBV5-4 combines with J gene TRBJ2-5; 11 positions match TRBD1. This CDR3 spans 15 amino acids. The germline V gene encodes CDR1 SGHNT and CDR2 YYREEE (reference sequence). V dropped 4 bases and J dropped 5; count of bases not matched to a gene: 7. The DNA of the CDR3 is TGTGCCAGCAGCCCCTGGACAGGGGGCTTGGAGACCCAGTACTTC. It specifies CASSPWTGGLETQYF.

This clone was counted between two and nine times. The chain recombines TRBV5-4 with TRBJ2-1; no reliable D call. CDR3 length: 13 residues. CDR1 is SGHNT and CDR2 is YYREEE in the germline V gene (reference sequence). V lost 4 bases and J lost 8, with 13 bases in between. Written as DNA, the CDR3 is TGTGCCAGCAGCAAAACCCCAGGAGATGAGCAGTTCTTC. The encoded protein is CASSKTPGDEQFF.

J is TRBJ2-5 and V is TRBV7-2, with 9 positions matching TRBD2. J was trimmed by 7 bases and V by 2 bases; bases with no gene match: 5. The CDR3 loop spans 14 amino acids. Germline V gene lookup returns CDR1 SGHTA and CDR2 FQGNSA. The CDR3 DNA follows: TGTGCCAGCAGCTTATCGCGGGAGGGTGGGACCCAGTACTTC. Its translation is CASSLSREGGTQYF.

This clone was seen a few times. The chain has TRBV11-2 and TRBJ2-2; D unresolved. CDR3 length: 16 residues. Germline V gene data show CDR1 as SGHAT and CDR2 as FQNNGV. Trimming stripped 5 bases from V and 4 bases from J, with 17 bases between. CDR3 nucleotides: TGTGCCAGCAGCAAGAGAGGCGCCTCGGGCACCGGGGAGCTGTTTTTT. This sequence encodes CASSKRGASGTGELFF. The whole variable domain, filled in from reference TRBV11-2 and TRBJ2-2, reads EAGVAQSPRYKIIEKRQSVAFWCNPISGHATLYWYQQILGQGPKLLIQFQNNGVVDDSQLPKDRFSAERLKGVDSTLKIQPAKLEDSAVYLCASSKRGASGTGELFFGEGSRLTVL.

J is TRBJ1-1 and V is TRBV27; D not certain. CDR3 length: 14 amino acids. Deletions cut 4 bases from V and 1 base from J, with 10 bases between. Germline CDR1 reads MNHEY; CDR2 reads SMNVEV (reference sequence). The DNA of the CDR3 is TGTGCCAGCAGTTCCTTGACGGGGAACACTGAAGCTTTCTTT. Protein: CASSSLTGNTEAFF.